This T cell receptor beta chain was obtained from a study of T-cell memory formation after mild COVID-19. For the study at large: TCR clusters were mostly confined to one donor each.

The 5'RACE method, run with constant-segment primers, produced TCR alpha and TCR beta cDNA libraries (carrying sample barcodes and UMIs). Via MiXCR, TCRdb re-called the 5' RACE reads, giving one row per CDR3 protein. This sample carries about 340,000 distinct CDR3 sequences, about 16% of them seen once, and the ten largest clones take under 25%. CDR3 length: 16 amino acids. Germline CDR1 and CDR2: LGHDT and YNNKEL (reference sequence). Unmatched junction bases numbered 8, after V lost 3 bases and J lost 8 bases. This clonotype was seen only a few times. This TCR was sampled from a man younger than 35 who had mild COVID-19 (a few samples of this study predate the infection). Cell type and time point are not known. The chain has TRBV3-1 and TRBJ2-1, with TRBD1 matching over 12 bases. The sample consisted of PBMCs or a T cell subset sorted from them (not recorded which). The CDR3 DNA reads TGTGCCAGCAGCCAGTCCCCGGGACAGGGGGCGGATGAGCAGTTCTTC. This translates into CASSQSPGQGADEQFF.